These T cell receptor beta chains were read from a single sample in a study of CD8 T cells in ankylosing spondylitis. TCRdb re-called the 5' RACE reads through MiXCR, storing one row per CDR3 protein. This table has fewer than 750,000 distinct CDR3 sequences, 15% to 20% appearing once. Input material: blood, either unsorted or a sorted T cell fraction (not recorded which). These receptor sequences come from a male donor with ankylosing spondylitis. CDR3s include the opening cysteine and the closing phenylalanine or tryptophan. The D gene is left open where the match is weak. Not all rows give a size; the values are once, few, many and, for expanded clones, a class.

V gene,J gene,clone size,D gene,CDR3 DNA,CDR3 protein
TRBV10-3,TRBJ2-1,many,TRBD1,TGTGCCATCAAGGGGGACAGGGGCGACAATGAGCAGTTCTTC,CAIKGDRGDNEQFF
TRBV12-3/TRBV12-4,TRBJ2-5,-,-,TGTGCCAGCAGACAGGCCCGAGAGACCCAGTACTTC,CASRQARETQYF
TRBV7-9,TRBJ1-1,few,-,TGTGCCAGCAGCTTAAATGGAGGCACAGTTGAAGCTTTCTTT,CASSLNGGTVEAFF
TRBV6-5,TRBJ1-1,-,-,TGTGCCAGCAGTTACGACAGGTGGACTGAAGCTTTCTTT,CASSYDRWTEAFF
TRBV12-3/TRBV12-4,TRBJ2-1,few,TRBD2,TGTGCCAGCAGCATAACTAGCGAGAGTGTCCATGAGCAGTTCTTC,CASSITSESVHEQFF
TRBV3-1,TRBJ2-1,few,-,TGTGCCAGCAGCCAAGTTTCAGGGTTGGGGCAGTTCTTC,CASSQVSGLGQFF
TRBV5-1,TRBJ2-5,-,-,TGCGCCAGCAGCTTGCTACCAAGCGGGGAGACCCAGTACTTC,CASSLLPSGETQYF
TRBV6-2/TRBV6-3,TRBJ1-1,-,TRBD1,TGTGCCAGCAGGGGGGACTCCGGGACAGTAACCCGGAGGATGAACACTGAAGCTTTCTTT,CASRGDSGTVTRRMNTEAFF
TRBV29-1,TRBJ1-1,few,-,TGCAGCGTTGATATCTCTACAGGGATAAACACTGAAGCTTTCTTT,CSVDISTGINTEAFF
TRBV12-3/TRBV12-4,TRBJ1-1,-,TRBD1,TGTGCCAGCAGTATTGACAGGGTTGAAGCTTTCTTT,CASSIDRVEAFF
TRBV18,TRBJ1-1,-,TRBD1,TGTGCCAGCTCACCGACAGGGCCGGGTGAAGCTTTCTTT,CASSPTGPGEAFF
TRBV29-1,TRBJ1-1,many,-,TGCAGCGTTGATGCGGGACGGAACACTGAAGCTTTCTTT,CSVDAGRNTEAFF
TRBV12-3/TRBV12-4,TRBJ1-5,few,TRBD1,TGTGCCAGCAAGGCTGCGGGACAGGGGCCTCAAGGGCAGCCCCAGCATTTT,CASKAAGQGPQGQPQHF
TRBV12-3/TRBV12-4,TRBJ2-6,few,TRBD1,TGTGCCAGCAGTCCCACGCCCGGGACAGGGAGATCTGGGGCCAACGTCCTGACTTTC,CASSPTPGTGRSGANVLTF
TRBV12-3/TRBV12-4,TRBJ1-5,-,-,TGTGCCAGCAGCTCCAATCGGGTCCTAGTTGGCAATCAGCCCCAGCATTTT,CASSSNRVLVGNQPQHF
TRBV18,TRBJ1-2,few,-,TGTGCCAGCTCACGGACCCCCTCAGACGGCTACACCTTC,CASSRTPSDGYTF
TRBV12-3/TRBV12-4,TRBJ1-6,few,-,TGTGCCAGCAGGTCACCGGGCCTAGAGATTTCACCCCTCCACTTT,CASRSPGLEISPLHF
TRBV6-1,TRBJ1-1,few,-,TGTGCCAGCAGCCCTCTGGGGACAACTAACACTGAAGCTTTCTTT,CASSPLGTTNTEAFF